This T cell receptor beta chain was documented in a study of CD8 T cells in ankylosing spondylitis. V lost 6 bases and J lost 10; bases outside the gene matches: 10. CDR1 and CDR2 from the germline V gene are SQVTM and ANQGSEA. This CDR3 comprises 12 residues. Using its own MiXCR run on the 5' RACE reads, TCRdb lists one record per CDR3 protein. The profile shows 450,000 or so distinct CDR3 sequences, 25% to 30% of them singletons. Turning to this clonotype: Its antigen is undetermined.

The study's findings and limits: Ankylosing spondylitis blood appeared to be characterized by a TCR beta motif of eight highly homologous variants. Past studies reported some motif variants in reactive arthritis synovial fluid and blood.

This TCR was sampled from a male donor with ankylosing spondylitis. The chain links TRBV29-1 to TRBJ1-2, with 8 bases that match TRBD1. Sequencing used blood, either unsorted or a sorted T cell fraction (not recorded which). DNA of the CDR3: TGCAGCGTAGTGGACAGGGCGGTAGACTACACCTTC. Its protein product is CSVVDRAVDYTF. The full variable domain, rest sourced from reference TRBV29-1 and TRBJ1-2, is SAVISQKPSRDICQRGTSLTIQCQVDSQVTMMFWYRQQPGQSLTLIATANQGSEATYESGFVIDKFPISRPNLTFSTLTVSNMSPEDSSIYLCSVVDRAVDYTFGSGTRLTVV.